A single sample gave rise to the 18 T cell receptor beta chains below, sequenced in a study of identical twins. TCRdb re-called the 5' RACE reads through MiXCR, storing one row per CDR3 protein. The profile shows just under 550,000 distinct CDR3 sequences, roughly 15% of them singletons. The same specimen was also included in a second study, on yellow fever vaccine responses in identical twins.

Sequenced input: CD4+ T cells sorted from blood. Receptors originate from a woman aged 18-29 years in good health.

A few counts support this clonotype. The chain employs TRBV5-1 and TRBJ1-2; a weak D match, TRBD1 (6 bases). V lost 7 bases and J lost 3, with 19 bases in between. In germline, CDR1 is SGHRS, CDR2 YFSETQ. The length of the CDR3 is 15 residues. As DNA, the CDR3 is TGCGCCAGCGGGATAAGCTACAGGGAGGACTATGGCTACACCTTC. Translated, it gives CASGISYREDYGYTF. Supplemented by reference TRBV5-1 and TRBJ1-2, the full variable domain reads KAGVTQTPRYLIKTRGQQVTLSCSPISGHRSVSWYQQTPGQGLQFLFEYFSETQRNKGNFPGRFSGRQFSNSRSEMNVSTLELGDSALYLCASGISYREDYGYTFGSGTRLTVV.

The J gene is TRBJ1-1, the V gene TRBV5-6; D not certain. Trimming left V 3 bases short and J 0 bases short, with 12 bases between. This CDR3 has 15 residues. CDR1 is SGHDT and CDR2 is YYEEEE in the germline V gene. The CDR3 reads CASSSPAALNTEAFF. CDR3 in DNA: TGTGCCAGCAGCTCCCCGGCCGCCTTGAACACTGAAGCTTTCTTT.

The genes are TRBV20-1 and TRBJ1-5; 7 nucleotides align to TRBD1. V was clipped by 4 bases and J by 0 bases; unmatched bases: 6. This CDR3 spans 15 amino acids. Germline lookup yields CDR1 DFQATT and CDR2 SNEGSKA (reference sequence). CDR3 sequence reads: CSAITGTDSNQPQHF. Written as DNA, the CDR3 is TGCAGTGCTATCACCGGGACAGATAGCAATCAGCCCCAGCATTTT.

This chain connects TRBV5-1 to TRBJ2-1; D might be TRBD1 (5 bases). This CDR3 contains 14 residues. The germline V and J ends were trimmed by 4 bases and 5 bases, with 13 bases remaining between them. Germline values: CDR1 SGHRS, CDR2 YFSETQ. Written as DNA, the CDR3 is TGCGCCAGCAGCCTCCTTACGGACAACAATGAGCAGTTCTTC. It specifies CASSLLTDNNEQFF.

The J gene is TRBJ2-3, the V gene TRBV5-1; D is unclear. The CDR3 runs to 12 residues. The V and J ends lost 3 bases and 6 bases respectively, with 8 bases between them. Germline V gives CDR1 SGHRS, CDR2 YFSETQ. The CDR3, as DNA: TGCGCCAGCAGCTACCTGGGGGATACGCAGTATTTT. Its protein product is CASSYLGDTQYF.

The CDR3 bases are TGTGCCAGCTCATCAGGACTAGCGGGTTACGAGCAGTACGTC. The encoded protein is CASSSGLAGYEQYV. The chain uses TRBV18 and TRBJ2-7; 11 positions agree with TRBD2. Germline V gene sequence: CDR1 KGHSH, CDR2 LQKENI. This CDR3 region has 14 residues. V was clipped by 5 bases and J by 4 bases; unmatched bases: 4.

The table lists this clonotype with a few counts. This chain joins TRBV20-1 and TRBJ2-1, with TRBD2 matching 10 bases. The J segment lost 3 bases and the V segment lost 6 bases, leaving 8 bases of the junction unmatched. This CDR3 is 15 amino acids long. Germline V gives CDR1 DFQATT, CDR2 SNEGSKA (reference sequence). The CDR3 region has the DNA TGCAGTGCGAATCTAGCGGGGGCTATCTACAATGAGCAGTTCTTC. Translating gives CSANLAGAIYNEQFF.

V usage is TRBV5-5 and J usage is TRBJ2-2, with D uncertain. Germline CDR1 SGHKS, CDR2 YYEKEE (reference sequence). This CDR3 is built from 14 residues. Trimming took 4 bases from V and 5 from J, leaving 12 bases between them. CDR3 protein: CASSAGLRTGELFF. The CDR3 DNA reads as TGTGCCAGCAGCGCAGGCCTACGAACCGGGGAGCTGTTTTTT.

V is TRBV12-3 or TRBV12-4 and J is TRBJ1-6; 9 nucleotides agree with TRBD1. CDR3 size: 17 residues. V dropped 5 bases and J dropped 2; count of bases not matched to a gene: 7. DNA for the CDR3: TGTGCCAGCAGTGCTAGGACAGGGGCGACCTATAATTCACCCCTCCACTTT. Translation gives CASSARTGATYNSPLHF.

This clonotype appeared a few times. This chain uses TRBV5-8 with TRBJ2-6, with 9 bases matching TRBD1. The V gene's germline CDR1 is SGHTS and CDR2 YDEGEE. Trimming removed 5 bases from V and 2 bases from J; junction bases left unmatched: 5. This CDR3 region has 16 residues. CDR3 sequence reads: CASSRTGVPGANVLTF. The CDR3 region has the DNA TGTGCCAGCAGTCGGACAGGGGTCCCTGGGGCCAACGTCCTGACTTTC.

This chain uses TRBV3-1 with TRBJ2-2, with 11 bases aligning to TRBD2. The V gene end was trimmed by 1 base and the J gene end by 5 bases; junction bases not matched to a gene: 3. In germline, CDR1 is LGHDT, CDR2 YNNKEL (reference sequence). The CDR3 loop spans 16 amino acids. CDR3 sequence (DNA): TGTGCCAGCAGCCAAGCGGTAGCGGGAGGGACCGGGGAGCTGTTTTTT. Residues: CASSQAVAGGTGELFF. The whole variable domain, filled in from reference TRBV3-1 and TRBJ2-2, reads DTAVSQTPKYLVTQMGNDKSIKCEQNLGHDTMYWYKQDSKKFLKIMFSYNNKELIINETVPNRFSPKSPDKAHLNLHINSLELGDSAVYFCASSQAVAGGTGELFFGEGSRLTVL.

The chain carries TRBV12-3 or TRBV12-4 and TRBJ2-1; D call uncertain. Trimming left V 6 bases short and J 6 bases short, with 18 bases between. The CDR3 totals 15 residues. The CDR3 nucleotides read TGTGCCAGCAGCCGAGGAGACTTACCTGGCAATGAGCAGTTCTTC. This sequence encodes CASSRGDLPGNEQFF.

This chain links TRBV28 with TRBJ2-3; the match to TRBD2 covers 11 bases. The CDR3 contains 18 residues. J gave up 0 bases and V 4 bases, and 9 bases lay outside the gene matches. Germline lookup yields CDR1 MDHEN and CDR2 SYDVKM. CDR3 loop: CASSSLPTSGASTDTQYF. The CDR3 region has the DNA TGTGCCAGCAGTTCCCTCCCGACTAGCGGGGCTAGCACAGATACGCAGTATTTT.

This clonotype was seen a few times. The chain joins TRBV29-1 to TRBJ1-1; D unresolved. Looked up from germline, CDR1 is SQVTM and CDR2 is ANQGSEA. CDR3 length equals 10 residues. The CDR3: CAGRNTEAFF. The CDR3 coding sequence is TGCGCGGGGAGGAACACTGAAGCTTTCTTT.

This clonotype was counted between two and nine times. The chain uses TRBV7-7 and TRBJ2-1; 12 nucleotides agree with TRBD2. This CDR3 spans 19 amino acids. CDR1 and CDR2 (germline): SSHAT, FNYEAQ (reference sequence). V was pared by 5 bases and J by 0 bases, with 11 bases of the junction left unmatched. This CDR3 reads CASSRLAGGPPSSYNEQFF. CDR3 coding DNA: TGTGCCAGCAGCCGGCTAGCGGGAGGGCCTCCGAGCTCCTACAATGAGCAGTTCTTC.

The chain links TRBV7-2 to TRBJ1-2; D is uncertain. The CDR3 runs 14 residues. V lost 2 bases to trimming and J lost 3 bases, with 10 bases between them. Germline loops: CDR1 SGHTA, CDR2 FQGNSA. For the CDR3, the DNA is TGTGCCAGCAGCTTACAGGCCTTGGACTATGGCTACACCTTC. Protein product: CASSLQALDYGYTF.

This clonotype was counted only a few times. At one end the junction does not follow the germline gene, possibly because of a read error. The chain carries TRBV12-5 and TRBJ2-7, with 8 bases that match TRBD1. The CDR3 covers 14 residues. Germline V lookup: CDR1 LGHNT, CDR2 FRNRAP. CDR3: CASGLADRVYEQYF. CDR3 DNA: TGTGCTAGTGGCTTGGCGGACAGGGTTTACGAGCAGTACTTC.

This chain's CDR3 is CASSLEGVTNEKLFF. The DNA for the CDR3 is TGTGCCAGCAGCTTAGAAGGGGTTACTAATGAAAAACTGTTTTTT. The chain joins TRBV7-9 to TRBJ1-4; TRBD1 might be the D (5 bases). The CDR3 has 15 amino acids. The germline V gene has CDR1 SEHNR and CDR2 FQNEAQ (reference sequence). The V and J ends lost 1 base and 2 bases respectively, with 8 bases between them.